The 25 T cell receptor beta chains given below trace back to one sample, sequenced in a study of T cell responses to AZD1222 COVID-19 vaccine. Measured with immunoSEQ multiplex PCR; TCRdb has only the in-frame clones, and not every one. The table lists some 100,000 clones, 80% to 90% of them singletons. The material was peripheral blood, obtained 28 days after the second AZD1222 dose. Source of these receptors: an adult who received the AZD1222 COVID-19 vaccine.

This clone was picked up one time. The rearrangement uses TRBV7-8 and TRBJ1-5, with TRBD1 as a possible D gene (5 bases). The CDR3 length is 14 residues. V lost 1 base to trimming and J lost 6 bases, with 10 bases between them. The germline CDR1 and CDR2 sequences are SGHVS and FQNEAQ. Here the CDR3 DNA reads TGTGCCAGCAGCTTAGTGGGGACGGGTCAGCCCCAGCATTTT. This translates into CASSLVGTGQPQHF.

This clone has more than one count but fewer than ten. CDR3 amino acids: CASSFKAFSDGYTF. The CDR3 DNA sequence: TGCGCCAGCAGCTTCAAGGCCTTCTCGGATGGCTACACCTTC. The V call is TRBV5-1, the J call TRBJ1-2; D uncertain. The CDR3 totals 14 residues. Deletions cut 2 bases from V and 6 bases from J, with 14 bases between. Germline assignment: CDR1 SGHRS and CDR2 YFSETQ.

The chain employs TRBV28 and TRBJ1-4, with D possibly matching TRBD1 (5 bases). The germline V and J ends were trimmed by 3 bases and 5 bases, with 13 bases remaining between them. CDR1 and CDR2 from the germline V gene are MDHEN and SYDVKM. The CDR3 contains 15 residues. The CDR3 DNA reads as TGTGCCAGCAGTTTGAGGGGACCGGGGAATGAAAAACTGTTTTTT. This encodes CASSLRGPGNEKLFF. Supplemented by reference TRBV28 and TRBJ1-4, the full variable domain reads DVKVTQSSRYLVKRTGEKVFLECVQDMDHENMFWYRQDPGLGLRLIYFSYDVKMKEKGDIPEGYSVSREKKERFSLILESASTNQTSMYLCASSLRGPGNEKLFFGSGTQLSVL.

The chain employs TRBV7-6 and TRBJ2-5, with D unresolved. The CDR3 has 14 amino acids. V was shortened by 5 bases and J by 0 bases, with 10 bases between the two germline ends. Germline loops: CDR1 SGHVS, CDR2 FNYEAQ. The CDR3 spells CASSLDLYQETQYF. The CDR3 DNA reads as TGTGCCAGCAGCCTTGACTTGTACCAAGAGACCCAGTACTTC.

This clone was picked up a small number of times. The sample has other DNA sequences that encode this CDR3 too. This chain connects TRBV5-1 to TRBJ2-3; no reliable D call. Germline V gene lookup returns CDR1 SGHRS and CDR2 YFSETQ. V shed 0 bases and J shed 5 bases, with 1 base lying between them. This CDR3 contains 11 residues. For the CDR3, the DNA is TGCGCCAGCAGCTTGGAAGATACGCAGTATTTT. It codes for CASSLEDTQYF.

The chain uses TRBV27 and TRBJ2-5, with D maybe TRBD1 (6 bases). V lost 4 bases to trimming and J lost 5 bases, with 8 bases between them. The CDR3 runs 12 residues. CDR1 is MNHEY, CDR2 SMNVEV, per germline (reference sequence). CDR3 DNA sequence: TGTGCCAGCAGTTCGAGGGGGGAGACCCAGTACTTC. Amino acids: CASSSRGETQYF.

The V call is TRBV2, the J call TRBJ2-7; 7 nucleotides agree with TRBD1. Per the germline V gene, CDR1 is SNHLY and CDR2 is FYNNEI. The length of the CDR3 is 15 residues. The J segment lost 0 bases and the V segment lost 6 bases, leaving 8 bases of the junction unmatched. The CDR3 nucleotides read TGTGCCAGCAGGTTAAATAGACAGGGCTCCTACGAGCAGTACTTC. This translates into CASRLNRQGSYEQYF. The full variable domain, its missing parts supplied by reference TRBV2 and TRBJ2-7, is EPEVTQTPSHQVTQMGQEVILRCVPISNHLYFYWYRQILGQKVEFLVSFYNNEISEKSEIFDDQFSVERPDGSNFTLKIRSTKLEDSAMYFCASRLNRQGSYEQYFGPGTRLTVT.

This rearrangement joins TRBV19 to TRBJ2-5; 9 nucleotides line up with TRBD2. Looked up from germline, CDR1 is LNHDA and CDR2 is SQIVND (reference sequence). This CDR3 has 14 amino acids. Germline trimming cut 3 bases from V and 5 bases from J; bases unmatched to any gene: 4. The CDR3 reads CASSMRGGEETQYF. CDR3 in DNA: TGTGCCAGTAGTATGCGGGGGGGTGAGGAGACCCAGTACTTC.

The chain carries TRBV19 and TRBJ1-1; 7 bases line up with TRBD1. With V trimmed by 6 bases and J by 8 bases, 3 bases remained unmatched. The CDR3 extends over 11 amino acids. Germline loops: CDR1 LNHDA, CDR2 SQIVND (reference sequence). The CDR3 sequence: CASSLRGEAFF. The CDR3 bases are TGTGCCAGTAGCCTCAGGGGGGAAGCTTTCTTT.

The chain links TRBV2 to TRBJ2-1; the match to TRBD2 covers 11 bases. Germline V lookup: CDR1 SNHLY, CDR2 FYNNEI. The CDR3 has 13 amino acids. Germline trimming cut 8 bases from V and 4 bases from J; bases unmatched to any gene: 1. The CDR3 protein is CASLAGGYNEQFF. CDR3 in DNA: TGTGCCAGCCTAGCGGGGGGATACAATGAGCAGTTCTTC.

This chain uses TRBV18 with TRBJ1-2, with D possibly matching TRBD1 (5 bases). The V gene lost 2 bases and the J gene lost 6 bases, with 13 bases spanning the gap. Per germline, CDR1 KGHSH and CDR2 LQKENI. This CDR3 region has 14 residues. DNA for the CDR3: TGTGCCAGCTCACCAATCCCCGTAGGGGATGGCTACACCTTC. Its protein product is CASSPIPVGDGYTF.

This clone showed up just once. This chain links TRBV30 with TRBJ1-2; 10 bases map to TRBD1. This CDR3 is built from 12 residues. J lost 8 bases, V lost 2 bases, and 2 bases had no gene match. Germline V gene data show CDR1 as GTSNPN and CDR2 as SVGIG (reference sequence). CDR3 protein: CAWSRDRGGYTF. The CDR3 nucleotides are TGTGCCTGGAGTAGGGACAGGGGAGGCTACACCTTC.

This chain links TRBV6-6 with TRBJ1-1; 9 bases are a match to TRBD1. The CDR3 is 15 amino acids. Germline V gene sequence: CDR1 MNHNY, CDR2 SVGAGI (reference sequence). J lost 5 bases, V lost 2 bases, and 6 bases had no gene match. CDR3 in DNA: TGTGCCAGCAGTTACGGAACAGGGGGCATTACTGAAGCTTTCTTT. Its protein product is CASSYGTGGITEAFF.

A single count supports this clone. The CDR3 sequence is CASTLGQNLGYTF. As DNA, the CDR3 is TGTGCCAGCACCTTAGGCCAAAACCTGGGCTACACCTTC. The chain has TRBV12-3 or TRBV12-4 and TRBJ1-2; D uncertain. The CDR3 is 13 residues long. V shed 7 bases and J shed 8 bases, with 17 bases lying between them.

This sequence joins TRBV19 and TRBJ1-1; possible D gene TRBD1, 5 bases. The germline V gene has CDR1 LNHDA and CDR2 SQIVND (reference sequence). Deletions cut 6 bases from V and 0 bases from J, with 14 bases between. This CDR3 comprises 15 residues. The CDR3 DNA reads TGTGCCAGTAGAAACCTCGGGGGACTGAACACTGAAGCTTTCTTT. It specifies CASRNLGGLNTEAFF. The entire variable domain, with the rest obtained from reference TRBV19 and TRBJ1-1, is as follows: DGGITQSPKYLFRKEGQNVTLSCEQNLNHDAMYWYRQDPGQGLRLIYYSQIVNDFQKGDIAEGYSVSREKKESFPLTVTSAQKNPTAFYLCASRNLGGLNTEAFFGQGTRLTVV.

This clone turned up a few times. The J gene is TRBJ1-6, the V gene TRBV6-4; unclear D gene. Looked up from germline, CDR1 is MRHNA and CDR2 is SNTAGT. This CDR3 has 15 amino acids. Deletions cut 3 bases from V and 7 bases from J, with 13 bases between. CDR3 region: CASSEENSPNSPLHF. In DNA, the CDR3 is TGTGCCAGCAGTGAGGAAAACAGCCCCAATTCACCCCTCCACTTT.

This clone was observed once. The rearrangement links TRBV5-1 to TRBJ2-5, with D possibly matching TRBD1 (6 bases). CDR3 size: 16 residues. The ends were cut back, 4 bases at V and 1 base at J, with 17 bases in the middle. CDR1 is SGHRS and CDR2 is YFSETQ in the germline V gene. CDR3 sequence: CASSLSGGRGQETQYF. Written as DNA, the CDR3 is TGCGCCAGCAGCCTGAGTGGAGGCAGGGGCCAAGAGACCCAGTACTTC.

In DNA form, the CDR3 reads TGTGCCAGCAGTAACGACAGGGGGCTTCAGCCCCAGCATTTT. Protein product: CASSNDRGLQPQHF. The gene calls are TRBV6-2 or TRBV6-3 and TRBJ1-5; 10 nucleotides agree with TRBD1. The CDR3 is 14 residues long. The V and J ends lost 5 bases and 6 bases, in that order; junction bases with no gene match: 4. Per the germline V gene, CDR1 is MNHEY and CDR2 is SVGEGT.

This clone was seen just once. This rearrangement joins TRBV12-3 or TRBV12-4 to TRBJ2-3; D not certain. This CDR3 contains 12 residues. Trimming removed 1 base from V and 5 bases from J, with 4 bases in between. In nucleotides, the CDR3 is TGTGCCAGCAGTTTAGTCGGAGATACGCAGTATTTT. It codes for CASSLVGDTQYF.

The rearrangement joins TRBV9 to TRBJ2-1; D call uncertain. CDR3 length: 17 residues. Germline V lookup: CDR1 SGDLS, CDR2 YYNGEE. Deletions cut 0 bases from V and 4 bases from J, with 17 bases between. The CDR3 spells CASSVGPGHLGYNEQFF. The CDR3 DNA reads as TGTGCCAGCAGCGTAGGCCCCGGCCACCTTGGGTACAATGAGCAGTTCTTC.

A note on this clone: The junction does not match germline at one end; this may be a read error. The chain is built from TRBV25-1 and TRBJ1-3; TRBD1 matches 8 bases. CDR3 length equals 15 residues. The germline gives CDR1 MGHDK, CDR2 SYGVNS. The CDR3 is CASSDRTGLGHTIYF. DNA for the CDR3: TGTGCCAGCAGTGACCGGACAGGGCTTGGACACACCATATATTTT.

The chain uses TRBV1 and TRBJ1-5; the table assigns TRBD1, which was not confirmed against the DNA. TRBV1 is a known pseudogene. The length of the CDR3 is 20 residues. CDR3 DNA sequence: TGCACCAGCAGCCAAGGAACCGGGACAGCTCCTCGAATGAGCAATCAGCCCCAGCATTTT. Protein product: CTSSQGTGTAPRMSNQPQHF.

This chain links TRBV5-6 with TRBJ1-3; D is unresolved. Trimming left V 1 base short and J 2 bases short, with 4 bases between. CDR3 length: 13 amino acids. Germline lookup yields CDR1 SGHDT and CDR2 YYEEEE. CDR3 DNA sequence: TGTGCCAGCAGCTTGAGTGCTGGAAACACCATATATTTT. As protein: CASSLSAGNTIYF.

This clone has a handful of counts. The gene calls are TRBV7-9 and TRBJ1-1; 8 bases fit TRBD1. V trimming: 5 bases; J trimming: 0 bases; junction bases outside the gene matches: 14. This CDR3 spans 18 amino acids. Looked up from germline, CDR1 is SEHNR and CDR2 is FQNEAQ (reference sequence). Here the CDR3 DNA reads TGTGCCAGCAGCCGAAAGCCCGGACAGGGTGGGTTGAACACTGAAGCTTTCTTT. Its protein product is CASSRKPGQGGLNTEAFF.

This sequence joins TRBV19 and TRBJ1-5; 9 positions agree with TRBD1. With V trimmed by 3 bases and J by 6 bases, 6 bases remained unmatched. The CDR3 totals 15 residues. Germline CDR1 reads LNHDA; CDR2 reads SQIVND (reference sequence). In DNA, the CDR3 is TGTGCCAGTAGTATCGGGACAGGGAACGTTCAGCCCCAGCATTTT. Translated: CASSIGTGNVQPQHF.